Listed here are 16 T cell receptor beta chains from one sample, sequenced in a study of T cell changes during pregnancy in multiple sclerosis (dated by TCRdb to between 2018 and 2021). The method was the immunoSEQ multiplex PCR assay. TCRdb holds this immuneACCESS table with in-frame rearrangements only. Some clones are missing; in checked studies, unresolved V genes explain under half, and the rest has no known cause. For this sample the table gives roughly 49,000 clones, of which 92% were detected only once. The top ten clonotypes cover around 1% of the sample. The specimen was peripheral blood, collected after pregnancy. The receptors stem from a female donor with multiple sclerosis, enrolled in a pregnancy study.

The V gene is TRBV9, the J gene TRBJ2-1, with 10 bases aligning to TRBD2. The CDR3 contains 21 residues. The germline V gene encodes CDR1 SGDLS and CDR2 YYNGEE. The junction had 15 bases not matched to a gene; V was cut back by 0 bases and J by 0 bases. CDR3 residues: CASSVAPSGGRGVSSYNEQFF. CDR3 coding DNA: TGTGCCAGCAGCGTAGCCCCTAGCGGGGGCCGGGGCGTAAGCTCCTACAATGAGCAGTTCTTC.

The chain uses TRBV7-6 and TRBJ2-2; 8 nucleotides line up with TRBD1. V lost 3 bases and J lost 2; bases outside the gene matches: 2. CDR1 SGHVS and CDR2 FNYEAQ come from the germline V gene. The CDR3 runs 15 residues. In DNA form, the CDR3 reads TGTGCCAGCAGCTTTGACAGGGGAAACACCGGGGAGCTGTTTTTT. This encodes CASSFDRGNTGELFF. The variable domain in full, completed from reference TRBV7-6 and TRBJ2-2, reads GAGVSQSPRYKVTKRGQDVALRCDPISGHVSLYWYRQALGQGPEFLTYFNYEAQQDKSGLPNDRFSAERPEGSISTLTIQRTEQRDSAMYRCASSFDRGNTGELFFGEGSRLTVL.

The rearrangement joins TRBV4-3 to TRBJ2-2; 7 bases agree with TRBD1. Germline-derived CDR1 and CDR2 are LGHNA and YSLEER. This CDR3 has 17 residues. V was clipped by 0 bases and J by 6 bases; unmatched bases: 10. The CDR3 DNA reads TGCGCCAGCAGCCAAGATTGGGACAGCAAACCCCCCGGGGAGCTGTTTTTT. Residues: CASSQDWDSKPPGELFF.

V is TRBV7-8 and J is TRBJ1-1, with 9 bases identical to TRBD1. V shed 1 base and J 2 bases; nucleotides not matched to a gene: 8. Germline values: CDR1 SGHVS, CDR2 FQNEAQ. The CDR3 contains 17 residues. In nucleotides, the CDR3 is TGTGCCAGCAGCTTAGGGACAGGGGACACTCTTAACACTGAAGCTTTCTTT. Translating it yields CASSLGTGDTLNTEAFF.

The chain combines TRBV4-2 with TRBJ2-3; tentatively, D is TRBD1 (6 bases). Germline lookup yields CDR1 LGHNA and CDR2 YNFKEQ. Trimming shortened V by 1 base and J by 0 bases, and 11 bases separated the two germline ends. The CDR3 is made up of 16 amino acids. The CDR3 coding sequence is TGTGCCAGCAGCCAAGGGACAGAATCTAGCACAGATACGCAGTATTTT. Translated: CASSQGTESSTDTQYF.

This chain joins TRBV5-1 and TRBJ2-7; TRBD2 might be the D (6 bases). The germline V gene has CDR1 SGHRS and CDR2 YFSETQ. The CDR3 is 12 amino acids. Trimming removed 2 bases from V and 6 bases from J, with 9 bases in between. CDR3 protein: CASSFGGVEQYF. Written as DNA, the CDR3 is TGCGCCAGCAGCTTCGGAGGGGTCGAGCAGTACTTC.

This chain connects TRBV7-2 to TRBJ2-4; 10 bases are a match to TRBD1. After removal of 5 bases from V and 6 bases from J, the junction contained 4 bases not matched to a gene. The CDR3 length is 14 residues. CDR1 and CDR2 (germline): SGHTA, FQGNSA. CDR3 coding DNA: TGTGCCAGCAGCGCTGACAGGGGGCGAAACATTCAGTACTTC. Translating gives CASSADRGRNIQYF.

This clone appeared once. The chain recombines TRBV5-4 with TRBJ1-1, with D possibly TRBD1 on 5 matching bases. The CDR3 totals 16 residues. V lost 5 bases to trimming and J lost 3 bases, with 20 bases between them. CDR1 and CDR2 (germline): SGHNT, YYREEE (reference sequence). The CDR3 DNA reads TGTGCCAGCAGTACCGACAAGGGGTCCCATCACACTGAAGCTTTCTTT. Translation gives CASSTDKGSHHTEAFF.

The chain employs TRBV6-6 and TRBJ1-2, with 8 bases that match TRBD1. J was trimmed by 2 bases and V by 3 bases; bases with no gene match: 5. Germline CDR1 MNHNY, CDR2 SVGAGI (reference sequence). The CDR3 loop spans 15 amino acids. The CDR3 loop is CASSYVDRGNYGYTF. CDR3 coding DNA: TGTGCCAGCAGTTATGTCGACAGGGGAAACTATGGCTACACCTTC.

The chain couples TRBV10-3 to TRBJ2-3; D perhaps matches TRBD2 (6 bases). The CDR3 has 15 residues. Germline assignment: CDR1 ENHRY and CDR2 SYGVKD. The CDR3 loop reads CASGGRGTGTDTQYF. The CDR3 DNA is TGTGCATCGGGCGGACGGGGGACTGGGACAGATACGCAGTATTTT.

The rearrangement links TRBV5-1 to TRBJ2-7, with 12 bases aligning to TRBD2. This CDR3 comprises 14 residues. V shed 4 bases, J shed 5 bases, and the junction held 4 bases outside the gene matches. Germline V CDR1 and CDR2: SGHRS, YFSETQ. The CDR3 region has the DNA TGCGCCAGCAGCCGGGGGACTAGCGGGCACGAGCAGTACTTC. It yields the protein CASSRGTSGHEQYF.

This clone appeared a single time. CDR3 loop: CASSLTGGSSYEQYF. Here the CDR3 DNA reads TGTGCCAGCAGCTTGACGGGGGGGAGCTCCTACGAGCAGTACTTC. The chain links TRBV5-4 to TRBJ2-7; 8 bases map to TRBD2. This CDR3 comprises 15 residues. J gave up 0 bases and V 1 base, and 3 bases lay outside the gene matches. Per germline, CDR1 SGHNT and CDR2 YYREEE (reference sequence). Together with reference TRBV5-4 and TRBJ2-7, the CDR3 gives the full variable domain: ETGVTQSPTHLIKTRGQQVTLRCSSQSGHNTVSWYQQALGQGPQFIFQYYREEENGRGNFPPRFSGLQFPNYSSELNVNALELDDSALYLCASSLTGGSSYEQYFGPGTRLTVT.

This sequence joins TRBV4-3 and TRBJ2-2; D not certain. CDR1 is LGHNA and CDR2 is YSLEER in the germline V gene. V lost 0 bases and J lost 2, with 4 bases in between. The CDR3 consists of 14 residues. The CDR3 reads CASSQEANTGELFF. The DNA of the CDR3 is TGCGCCAGCAGCCAAGAGGCCAACACCGGGGAGCTGTTTTTT.

J is TRBJ2-5 and V is TRBV7-9; 11 bases map to TRBD1. From germline, CDR1 is SEHNR and CDR2 FQNEAQ (reference sequence). The CDR3 consists of 14 residues. Trimming removed 6 bases from V and 7 bases from J; junction bases left unmatched: 7. CDR3 sequence reads: CASSQDRGRGTQYF. The CDR3 nucleotides read TGTGCCAGCAGTCAGGACAGGGGGCGGGGGACCCAGTACTTC.

V gene TRBV6-5 combines with J gene TRBJ2-1, with 11 bases that match TRBD1. V shed 6 bases and J 6 bases; nucleotides not matched to a gene: 4. The CDR3 is made up of 14 amino acids. In germline, CDR1 is MNHEY, CDR2 SVGAGI. The CDR3 DNA reads TGTGCCAGCAGGGCCGGGACAGGGGGCAATGAGCAGTTCTTC. This sequence encodes CASRAGTGGNEQFF.

This clone was seen once. V is TRBV19 and J is TRBJ2-3; no clear D. The CDR3 has 14 amino acids. Deletions cut 6 bases from V and 4 bases from J, with 14 bases between. Germline V lookup: CDR1 LNHDA, CDR2 SQIVND (reference sequence). CDR3 protein: CASSPTILPDTQYF. CDR3 in DNA: TGTGCCAGTAGCCCCACTATACTCCCAGATACGCAGTATTTT.